This is a list of T cell receptor beta chains from one sample in a study of cytomegalovirus exposure and HLA in healthy donors. Measured with immunoSEQ multiplex PCR; TCRdb has only the in-frame clones, and not every one. Across under 130,000 clones, the top ten clones capture about 0.59% of the sample. The sequenced material came from PBMCs. These receptors all stem from a man aged 45-60 years in good health and CMV-seronegative. Both conserved end residues are part of each CDR3. A D gene is named only where the DNA matches it firmly.

j_call	d_call	v_call	cdr3_length	cdr3_nt	cdr3_aa
TRBJ1-2	NA	TRBV21-1	13	TGTGCCAGCAGTCCCGGGACAGAAGTGAGCTACACCTTC	CASSPGTEVSYTF
TRBJ2-7	NA	TRBV9	14	TGTGCCAGCAGCTTCCGGGATACAAGCTACGAGCAGTACTTC	CASSFRDTSYEQYF
TRBJ2-2	TRBD1	TRBV19	17	TGTGCCAGTAGACCCGACAGGGGGCTTGGTGGCACCGGGGAGCTGTTTTTT	CASRPDRGLGGTGELFF
TRBJ2-7	TRBD2	TRBV29-1	14	TGCAGCGTTTTTCTACTAGCGGCCCCCTACGAGCAGTACTTC	CSVFLLAAPYEQYF
TRBJ1-2	NA	TRBV29-1	13	TGCAGCGATGAGGGGCAGGGGCCCTATGGCTACACCTTC	CSDEGQGPYGYTF
TRBJ1-6	TRBD1	TRBV2	14	TGTGCCAGCAGGGGACAGGGAGGTGTTTCACCCCTCCACTTT	CASRGQGGVSPLHF
TRBJ2-7	NA	TRBV7-2	14	TGTGCCAGCAGCTTAGTTTGGTCAGGATACGAGCAGTACTTC	CASSLVWSGYEQYF
TRBJ1-2	NA	TRBV29-1	12	TGCAGCGTTGAAGACTTCGACTATGGCTACACCTTC	CSVEDFDYGYTF
TRBJ1-2	NA	TRBV7-8	16	TGTGCCAGCAGCTTAGAGGCCCACCGGGGTAACTATGGCTACACCTTC	CASSLEAHRGNYGYTF
TRBJ2-7	TRBD1	TRBV27	14	TGTGCCAGCAGTTTAGGGGACAGCTCCTACGAGCAGTACTTC	CASSLGDSSYEQYF
TRBJ1-2	NA	TRBV6-5	15	TGTGCCAGCAGTTATGCGGGCAGGACTAACTATGGCTACACCTTC	CASSYAGRTNYGYTF
TRBJ2-6	TRBD1	TRBV19	14	TGTGCCTCGAAGGACAGGTCCTCGGCCAACGTCCTGACTTTC	CASKDRSSANVLTF
TRBJ2-2	NA	TRBV19	16	TGTGCCAGTAGTATTGGACCGGGAGTTGGCACCGGGGAGCTGTTTTTT	CASSIGPGVGTGELFF
TRBJ2-5	NA	TRBV5-3	16	TGTGCCAGAAGCTCCTGTAGTTTGAGGAACCAAGAGACCCAGTACTTC	CARSSCSLRNQETQYF
TRBJ1-2	NA	TRBV5-4	16	TGTGCCAGCAGCTTGGAATCGGGGGTTCTTGCCTATGGCTACACCTTC	CASSLESGVLAYGYTF
TRBJ1-2	NA	TRBV5-1	14	TGCGCCAGCAGACAGGACGGAGCTAACTATGGCTACACCTTC	CASRQDGANYGYTF